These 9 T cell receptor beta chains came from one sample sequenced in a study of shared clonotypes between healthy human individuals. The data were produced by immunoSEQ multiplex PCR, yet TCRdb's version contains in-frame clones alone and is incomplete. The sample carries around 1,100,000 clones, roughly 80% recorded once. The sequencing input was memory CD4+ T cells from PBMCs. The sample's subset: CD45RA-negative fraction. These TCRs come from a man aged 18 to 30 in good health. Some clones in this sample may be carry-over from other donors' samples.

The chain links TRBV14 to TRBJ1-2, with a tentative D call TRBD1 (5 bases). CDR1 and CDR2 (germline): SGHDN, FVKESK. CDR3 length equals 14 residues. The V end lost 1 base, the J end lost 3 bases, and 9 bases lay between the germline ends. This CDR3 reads CASSQALGDYGYTF. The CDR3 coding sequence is TGTGCCAGCAGCCAAGCGTTGGGGGACTATGGCTACACCTTC.

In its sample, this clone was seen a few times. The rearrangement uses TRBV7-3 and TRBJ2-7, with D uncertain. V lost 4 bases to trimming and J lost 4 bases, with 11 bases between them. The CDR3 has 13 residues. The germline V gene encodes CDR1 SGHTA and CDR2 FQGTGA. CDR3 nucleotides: TGTGCCAGCAGCTCCGTCCCAGAGTACGAGCAGTACTTC. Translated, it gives CASSSVPEYEQYF.

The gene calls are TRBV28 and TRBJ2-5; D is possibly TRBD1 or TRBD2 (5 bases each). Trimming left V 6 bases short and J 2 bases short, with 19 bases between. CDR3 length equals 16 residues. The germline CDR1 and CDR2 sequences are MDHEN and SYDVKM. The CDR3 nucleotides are TGTGCCAGCAGCCCAGGGACGTCCAGAGCGCAAGAGACCCAGTACTTC. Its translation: CASSPGTSRAQETQYF.

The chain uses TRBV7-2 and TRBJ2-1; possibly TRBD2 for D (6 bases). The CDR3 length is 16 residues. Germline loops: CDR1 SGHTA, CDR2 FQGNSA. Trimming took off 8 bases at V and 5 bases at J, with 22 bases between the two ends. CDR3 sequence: CASLDFGGRRNNEQFF. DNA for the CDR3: TGTGCCAGCCTAGACTTTGGGGGGAGGAGGAACAATGAGCAGTTCTTC.

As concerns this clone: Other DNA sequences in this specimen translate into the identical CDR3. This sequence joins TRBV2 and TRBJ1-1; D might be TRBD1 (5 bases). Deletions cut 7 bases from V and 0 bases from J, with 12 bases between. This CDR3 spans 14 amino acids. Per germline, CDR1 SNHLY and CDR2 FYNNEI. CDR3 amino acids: CASKLRQLNTEAFF. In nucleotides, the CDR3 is TGTGCCAGCAAATTACGACAGCTGAACACTGAAGCTTTCTTT.

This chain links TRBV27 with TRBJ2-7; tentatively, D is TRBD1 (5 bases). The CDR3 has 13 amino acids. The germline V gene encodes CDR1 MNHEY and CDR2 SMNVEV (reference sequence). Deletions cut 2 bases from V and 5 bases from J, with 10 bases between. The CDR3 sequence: CASSLQGIDEQYF. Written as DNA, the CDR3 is TGTGCCAGCAGTTTACAGGGTATCGACGAGCAGTACTTC.

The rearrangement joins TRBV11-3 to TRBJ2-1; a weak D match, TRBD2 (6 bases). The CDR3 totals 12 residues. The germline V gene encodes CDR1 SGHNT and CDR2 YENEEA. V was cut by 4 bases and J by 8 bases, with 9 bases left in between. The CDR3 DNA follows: TGTGCCAGCAGCTCGACTAGATATGAGCAGTTCTTC. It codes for CASSSTRYEQFF.

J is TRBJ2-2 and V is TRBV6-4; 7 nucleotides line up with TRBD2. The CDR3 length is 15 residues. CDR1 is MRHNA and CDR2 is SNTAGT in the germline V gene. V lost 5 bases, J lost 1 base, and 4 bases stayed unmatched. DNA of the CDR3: TGTGCCAGCAGTCTTGCTAGCGGGAACACCGGGGAGCTGTTTTTT. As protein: CASSLASGNTGELFF.

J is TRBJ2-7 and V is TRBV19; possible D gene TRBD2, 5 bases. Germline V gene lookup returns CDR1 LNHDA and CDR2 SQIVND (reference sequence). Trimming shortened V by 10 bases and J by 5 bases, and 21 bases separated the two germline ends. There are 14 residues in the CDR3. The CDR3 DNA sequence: TGTGCCACCTGCGTGAACGGGGATTGGGACGAGCAGTACTTC. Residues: CATCVNGDWDEQYF.